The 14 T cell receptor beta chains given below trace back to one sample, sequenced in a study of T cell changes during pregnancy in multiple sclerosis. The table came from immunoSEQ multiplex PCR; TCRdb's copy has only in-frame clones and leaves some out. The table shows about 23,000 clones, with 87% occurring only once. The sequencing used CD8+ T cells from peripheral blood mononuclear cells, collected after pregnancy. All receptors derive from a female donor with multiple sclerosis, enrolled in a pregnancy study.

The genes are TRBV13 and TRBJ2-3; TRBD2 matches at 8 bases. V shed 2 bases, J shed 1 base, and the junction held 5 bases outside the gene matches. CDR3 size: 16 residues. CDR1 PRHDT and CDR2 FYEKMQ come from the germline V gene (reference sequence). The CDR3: CASSLTGGPGTDTQYF. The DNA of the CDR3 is TGTGCCAGCAGCTTAACGGGAGGGCCGGGCACAGATACGCAGTATTTT.

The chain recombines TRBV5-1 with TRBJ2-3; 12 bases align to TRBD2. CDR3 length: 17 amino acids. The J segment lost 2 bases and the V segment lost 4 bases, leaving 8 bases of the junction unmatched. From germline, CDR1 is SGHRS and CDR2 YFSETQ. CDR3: CASSIRTSGTPTDTQYF. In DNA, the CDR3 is TGCGCCAGCAGCATACGGACTAGCGGGACGCCCACAGATACGCAGTATTTT.

CDR3 nucleotide sequence: TGCGCCAGCAGGGGACTTTATTCCTACGAGCAGTACTTC. This sequence encodes CASRGLYSYEQYF. The chain joins TRBV5-1 to TRBJ2-7, with a tentative D call TRBD2 (6 bases). Trimming took 5 bases from V and 1 from J, leaving 10 bases between them. This CDR3 spans 13 amino acids. Germline V gene sequence: CDR1 SGHRS, CDR2 YFSETQ.

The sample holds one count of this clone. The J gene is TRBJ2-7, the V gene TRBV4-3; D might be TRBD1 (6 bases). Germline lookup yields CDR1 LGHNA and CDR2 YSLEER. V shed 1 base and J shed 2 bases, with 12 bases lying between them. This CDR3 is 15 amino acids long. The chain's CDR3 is CASSQAVGHPYEQYF. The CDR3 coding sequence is TGCGCCAGCAGCCAAGCAGTGGGACACCCCTACGAGCAGTACTTC.

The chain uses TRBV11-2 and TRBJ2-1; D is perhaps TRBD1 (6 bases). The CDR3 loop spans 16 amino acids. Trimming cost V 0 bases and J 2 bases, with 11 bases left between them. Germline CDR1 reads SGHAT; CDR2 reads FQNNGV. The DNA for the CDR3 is TGTGCCAGCAGCTTAGAACGGGACACCACCTACAATGAGCAGTTCTTC. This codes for CASSLERDTTYNEQFF.

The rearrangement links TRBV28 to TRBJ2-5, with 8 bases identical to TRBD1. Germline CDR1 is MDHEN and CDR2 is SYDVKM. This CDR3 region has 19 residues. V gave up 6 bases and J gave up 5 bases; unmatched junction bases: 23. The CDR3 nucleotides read TGTGCCAGCAGCACGGACAGGGATAATATTTTACGGGGGTGGGAGACCCAGTACTTC. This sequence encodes CASSTDRDNILRGWETQYF.

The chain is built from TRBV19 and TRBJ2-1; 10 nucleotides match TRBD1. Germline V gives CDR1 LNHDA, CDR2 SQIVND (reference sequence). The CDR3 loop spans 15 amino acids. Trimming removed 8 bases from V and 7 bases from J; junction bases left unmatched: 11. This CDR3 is CASRPGTGDRNEQFF. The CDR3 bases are TGTGCCAGTCGACCCGGGACAGGGGATAGGAATGAGCAGTTCTTC.

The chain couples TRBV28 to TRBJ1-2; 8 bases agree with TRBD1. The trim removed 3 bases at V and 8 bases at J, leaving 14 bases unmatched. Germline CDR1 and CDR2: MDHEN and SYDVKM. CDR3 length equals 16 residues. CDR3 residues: CASSFPSDRVSKGYTF. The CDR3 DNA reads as TGTGCCAGCAGTTTCCCCTCGGACAGGGTATCAAAGGGCTACACCTTC.

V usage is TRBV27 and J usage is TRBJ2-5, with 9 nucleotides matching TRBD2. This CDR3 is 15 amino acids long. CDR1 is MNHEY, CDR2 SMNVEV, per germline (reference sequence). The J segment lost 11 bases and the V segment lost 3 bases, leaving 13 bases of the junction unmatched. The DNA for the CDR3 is TGTGCCAGCAGTTTCCTAGCGGGGATTCTTGAGGAGCAGTACTTC. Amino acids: CASSFLAGILEEQYF.

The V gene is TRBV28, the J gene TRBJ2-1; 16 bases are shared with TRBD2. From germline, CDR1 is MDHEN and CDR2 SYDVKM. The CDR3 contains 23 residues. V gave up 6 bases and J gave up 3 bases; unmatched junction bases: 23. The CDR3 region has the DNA TGTGCCAGCAGCTCACCCTCCGGGACTAGCGGGAGGGTACCGGAAGAGGACTACAATGAGCAGTTCTTC. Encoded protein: CASSSPSGTSGRVPEEDYNEQFF.

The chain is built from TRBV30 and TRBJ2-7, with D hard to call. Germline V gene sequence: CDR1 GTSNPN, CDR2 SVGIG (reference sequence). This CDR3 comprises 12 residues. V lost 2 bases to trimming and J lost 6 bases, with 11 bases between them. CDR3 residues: CAWSHPYGEQYF. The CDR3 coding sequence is TGTGCCTGGAGTCACCCCTACGGCGAGCAGTACTTC.

The CDR3 DNA reads TGTGCCAGCAGTCCACCGGGACACCGTTACAATGAGCAGTTCTTC. Translation gives CASSPPGHRYNEQFF. The chain couples TRBV6-6 to TRBJ2-1; D is possibly TRBD1 (6 bases). The CDR3 runs 15 residues. Germline CDR1 and CDR2: MNHNY and SVGAGI (reference sequence). V shed 5 bases and J shed 4 bases, with 15 bases lying between them.

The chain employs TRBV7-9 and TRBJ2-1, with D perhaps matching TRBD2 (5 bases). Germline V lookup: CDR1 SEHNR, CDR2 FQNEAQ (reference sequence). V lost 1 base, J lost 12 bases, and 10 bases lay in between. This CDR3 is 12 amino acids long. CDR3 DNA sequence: TGTGCCAGCAGCTTAGATATAGCGTGGCAGTTCTTC. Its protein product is CASSLDIAWQFF.

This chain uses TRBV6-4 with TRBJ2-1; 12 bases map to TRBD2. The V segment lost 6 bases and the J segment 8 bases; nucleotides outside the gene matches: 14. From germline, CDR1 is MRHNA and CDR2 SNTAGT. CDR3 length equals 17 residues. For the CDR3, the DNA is TGTGCCAGCAGGGTTCCTAGCGGGAGGGCCCTCGCGGATGAGCAGTTCTTC. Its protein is CASRVPSGRALADEQFF.